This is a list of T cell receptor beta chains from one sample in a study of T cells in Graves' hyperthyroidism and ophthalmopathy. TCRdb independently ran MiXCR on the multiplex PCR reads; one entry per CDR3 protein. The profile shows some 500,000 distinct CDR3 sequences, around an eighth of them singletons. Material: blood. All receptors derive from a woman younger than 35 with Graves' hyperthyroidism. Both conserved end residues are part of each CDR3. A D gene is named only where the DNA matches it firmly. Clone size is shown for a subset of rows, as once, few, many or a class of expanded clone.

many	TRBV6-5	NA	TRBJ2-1	CASSYSPGEESYNEQFF	TGTGCCAGCAGTTACTCTCCGGGGGAGGAGTCCTACAATGAGCAGTTCTTC
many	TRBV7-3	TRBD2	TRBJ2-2	CASSLNAGVETGELFF	TGTGCCAGCAGCTTAAATGCGGGAGTGGAAACCGGGGAGCTGTTTTTT
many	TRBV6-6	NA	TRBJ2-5	CASSYQGEHETQYF	TGTGCCAGCAGTTACCAAGGGGAGCACGAGACCCAGTACTTC
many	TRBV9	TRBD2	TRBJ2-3	CASSTPRRGDLTDTQYF	TGTGCCAGCAGCACCCCGAGGCGGGGGGATCTCACAGATACGCAGTATTTT
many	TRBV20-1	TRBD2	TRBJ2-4	CSPNREGTKNIQYF	TGCAGTCCGAATCGGGAGGGCACGAAAAACATTCAGTACTTC
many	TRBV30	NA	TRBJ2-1	CAWSPNLLNEQFF	TGTGCCTGGAGTCCCAATCTCCTCAATGAGCAGTTCTTC
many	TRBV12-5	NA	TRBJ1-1	CASGFGEMNTEAFF	TGTGCTAGTGGTTTCGGAGAGATGAACACTGAAGCTTTCTTT
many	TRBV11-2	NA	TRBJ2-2	CASSVIGTNTGELFF	TGTGCCAGCAGCGTTATCGGGACCAACACCGGGGAGCTGTTTTTT
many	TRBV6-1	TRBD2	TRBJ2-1	CASSIGLAGGEQFF	TGTGCCAGCAGTATTGGACTAGCGGGAGGGGAGCAGTTCTTC
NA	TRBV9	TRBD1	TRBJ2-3	CASRVGDRYTDTQYF	TGTGCCAGCAGAGTAGGGGACAGATACACAGATACGCAGTATTTT
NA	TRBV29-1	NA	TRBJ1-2	CSVEDRTEYGYTF	TGCAGCGTTGAAGATCGAACGGAATATGGCTACACCTTC
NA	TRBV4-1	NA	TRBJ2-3	CASSQVRIVKIGTQYF	TGCGCCAGCAGCCAAGTACGAATAGTTAAGATCGGTACGCAGTATTTT
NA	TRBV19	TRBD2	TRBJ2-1	CASSHRGGSGRPEQFF	TGTGCCAGTAGTCACAGGGGAGGTAGCGGGAGACCTGAGCAGTTCTTC
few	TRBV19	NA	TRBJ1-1	CASSIWGEDTEAFF	TGTGCCAGTAGTATATGGGGGGAAGACACTGAAGCTTTCTTT
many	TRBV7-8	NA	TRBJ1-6	CASSLEPGRYGSPLHF	TGTGCCAGCAGCTTAGAACCGGGGCGTTATGGTTCACCCCTCCACTTT
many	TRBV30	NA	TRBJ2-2	CAWSGEQRTTGELFF	TGTGCCTGGAGTGGAGAGCAGCGGACCACCGGGGAGCTGTTTTTT
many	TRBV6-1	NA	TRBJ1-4	CASTKTGTPNEKLFF	TGTGCCAGCACTAAGACCGGGACACCAAATGAAAAACTGTTTTTT
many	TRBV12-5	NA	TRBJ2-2	CASGLVRTSSSGGELFF	TGTGCTAGTGGTTTGGTACGAACTAGCAGCTCCGGCGGGGAGCTGTTTTTT
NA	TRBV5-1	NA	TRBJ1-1	CASRSGSNTEAFF	TGCGCCAGCAGGTCGGGTTCGAACACTGAAGCTTTCTTT
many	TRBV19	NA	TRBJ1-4	CASSIPPRTRATNEKLFF	TGTGCCAGTAGTATACCCCCCCGAACACGCGCAACTAATGAAAAACTGTTTTTT
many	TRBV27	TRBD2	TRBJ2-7	CASSLSPGTNSYEQYF	TGTGCCAGCAGTTTATCCCCCGGGACTAACTCCTACGAGCAGTACTTC
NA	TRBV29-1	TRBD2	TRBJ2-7	CSVESSGTTYEQYF	TGCAGCGTTGAATCTAGCGGGACCACCTACGAGCAGTACTTC
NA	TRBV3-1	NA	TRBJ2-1	CASRSTSSYEQFF	TGTGCCAGCAGGTCAACTAGCAGCTATGAGCAGTTCTTC
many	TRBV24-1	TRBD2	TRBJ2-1	CATSDPGLAEGDEQFF	TGTGCCACCAGTGACCCGGGACTAGCGGAAGGGGATGAGCAGTTCTTC
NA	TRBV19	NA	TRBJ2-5	CASSGPGMEETQYF	TGTGCCAGTAGTGGCCCCGGGATGGAAGAGACCCAGTACTTC
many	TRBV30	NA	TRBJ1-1	CAWRGENTEAFF	TGTGCCTGGAGAGGTGAGAACACTGAAGCTTTCTTT
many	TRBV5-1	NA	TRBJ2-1	CASSQTSYEQFF	TGCGCCAGCAGCCAGACCTCTTATGAGCAGTTCTTC
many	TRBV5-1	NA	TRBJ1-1	CASSLSGGQNTEAFF	TGCGCCAGCAGCTTGTCGGGGGGCCAAAACACTGAAGCTTTCTTT